The next 13 T cell receptor beta chains were all read from a single sample in a study of response to subunit inactivated influenza vaccine. TCRdb used MiXCR to reprocess the RT-PCR reads, holding one entry per CDR3 protein. The table lists around 540,000 distinct CDR3 sequences, 12% of them singletons. Sample: PBMCs from blood, taken on the day of vaccination. These receptors all come from a middle-aged man who received an inactivated influenza vaccine.

In this sample, this clonotype turned up many times. The V gene is TRBV20-1, the J gene TRBJ1-2; 7 bases align to TRBD1. V shed 6 bases, J shed 3 bases, and the junction held 7 bases outside the gene matches. The length of the CDR3 is 13 residues. Germline CDR1 and CDR2: DFQATT and SNEGSKA (reference sequence). CDR3 sequence: CSARTGADYGYTF. In nucleotides, the CDR3 is TGCAGTGCGCGTACAGGGGCCGACTATGGCTACACCTTC.

This chain connects TRBV11-2 to TRBJ2-3; D is unclear. The length of the CDR3 is 13 residues. The V and J ends lost 0 bases and 8 bases respectively, with 9 bases between them. Germline CDR1 SGHAT, CDR2 FQNNGV. The CDR3 reads CASSLDPPGTQYF. CDR3 DNA sequence: TGTGCCAGCAGCTTAGATCCCCCCGGTACGCAGTATTTT.

V gene TRBV3-1 combines with J gene TRBJ2-1; 7 positions match TRBD1. Germline-derived CDR1 and CDR2 are LGHDT and YNNKEL (reference sequence). The trim removed 2 bases at V and 6 bases at J, leaving 1 base unmatched. This CDR3 has 13 residues. CDR3 sequence (DNA): TGTGCCAGCAGCCAAACAGGGGTCAATGAGCAGTTCTTC. Translation gives CASSQTGVNEQFF.

This rearrangement joins TRBV30 to TRBJ2-7, with 9 bases aligning to TRBD1. Looked up from germline, CDR1 is GTSNPN and CDR2 is SVGIG (reference sequence). Trimming removed 4 bases from V and 3 bases from J; junction bases left unmatched: 4. The CDR3 is 13 amino acids. Here the CDR3 reads CAWTGQGRYEQYF. The CDR3 DNA reads TGTGCCTGGACCGGACAGGGGCGCTACGAGCAGTACTTC.

In this sample, this clonotype turned up a few times. This chain joins TRBV5-1 and TRBJ2-2; D call uncertain. Trimming took 1 base from V and 4 from J, leaving 8 bases between them. CDR1 is SGHRS and CDR2 is YFSETQ in the germline V gene. The CDR3 has 14 amino acids. The CDR3 sequence is CASSLTALTGELFF. Here the CDR3 DNA reads TGCGCCAGCAGCTTGACAGCGCTCACCGGGGAGCTGTTTTTT. Supplemented by reference TRBV5-1 and TRBJ2-2, the full variable domain reads KAGVTQTPRYLIKTRGQQVTLSCSPISGHRSVSWYQQTPGQGLQFLFEYFSETQRNKGNFPGRFSGRQFSNSRSEMNVSTLELGDSALYLCASSLTALTGELFFGEGSRLTVL.

This clonotype was seen only a few times. This chain uses TRBV28 with TRBJ2-7, with TRBD2 identical over 8 bases. From germline, CDR1 is MDHEN and CDR2 SYDVKM. This CDR3 comprises 15 residues. The junction had 12 bases not matched to a gene; V was cut back by 8 bases and J by 3 bases. CDR3 in DNA: TGTGCCAGCCGGACGGGCGGACTAGCCGTCTACGAGCAGTACTTC. Its protein is CASRTGGLAVYEQYF.

Only a few counts were recorded for this clonotype. A junction end diverges from the germline sequence, so it may reflect a read error. The V gene is TRBV7-7, the J gene TRBJ2-5; D possibly uses TRBD1 or TRBD2 (5 bases each). This CDR3 contains 14 residues. Per the germline V gene, CDR1 is SSHAT and CDR2 is FNYEAQ (reference sequence). The CDR3 region has the DNA TGTGCTAGCAGCTTAGGCGACAAAGGGACGTCCCAGTACTTC. Protein product: CASSLGDKGTSQYF.

J is TRBJ1-3 and V is TRBV5-1; 7 bases are a match to TRBD1. This CDR3 contains 14 residues. Per germline, CDR1 SGHRS and CDR2 YFSETQ. V lost 4 bases and J lost 4; bases outside the gene matches: 5. Here the CDR3 DNA reads TGCGCCAGCAGCATCGGGACAGCGGGAAACACCATATATTTT. It translates to CASSIGTAGNTIYF.

This chain joins TRBV7-2 and TRBJ1-1; D is perhaps TRBD1 (5 bases). The ends were cut back, 1 base at V and 7 bases at J, with 16 bases in the middle. The CDR3 totals 15 residues. Germline CDR1 SGHTA, CDR2 FQGNSA. CDR3 in DNA: TGTGCCAGCAGCTTAGAAGTCGGCAGGGCGAGTGAAGCTTTCTTT. Protein sequence: CASSLEVGRASEAFF.

The chain links TRBV11-1 to TRBJ2-7; maybe TRBD1 (5 bases). The germline V and J ends were trimmed by 5 bases and 2 bases, with 16 bases remaining between them. The V gene's germline CDR1 is SGHAT and CDR2 FQDESV (reference sequence). CDR3 length: 15 residues. CDR3 sequence (DNA): TGTGCCAGCAGCCCAAGCAGGGCCACAACCTACGAGCAGTACTTC. Protein: CASSPSRATTYEQYF.

This clonotype was detected only once. A much larger clone sits a single nucleotide away, making a read error possible. The chain has TRBV7-2 and TRBJ2-7; D ambiguous. The CDR3 spans 15 residues. CDR1 is SGHTA and CDR2 is FQGNSA in the germline V gene. The CDR3 DNA is TGTGTCAGCAGCTTAGAGAAGACGGTAACCTACGAGCAGTACTTC. Translating it yields CVSSLEKTVTYEQYF.

CDR3 amino acids: CASSPWTDDITEAFF. The CDR3 DNA reads TGTGCCAGCAGTCCCTGGACAGACGACATCACTGAAGCTTTCTTT. V and J are TRBV27 and TRBJ1-1; D may be TRBD1 (6 bases). This CDR3 region has 15 residues. With 5 bases removed from V and 4 bases from J, the gap between germline ends came to 17 bases. From germline, CDR1 is MNHEY and CDR2 SMNVEV (reference sequence).

In its sample, this clonotype was seen a few times. The J gene is TRBJ2-1, the V gene TRBV14; no clear D gene. Trimming took off 1 base at V and 0 bases at J, with 10 bases between the two ends. Per the germline V gene, CDR1 is SGHDN and CDR2 is FVKESK. The CDR3 is 16 residues long. CDR3 bases: TGTGCCAGCAGCCAAGGGTTGCGGAGCTCCTACAATGAGCAGTTCTTC. Amino acid sequence: CASSQGLRSSYNEQFF.